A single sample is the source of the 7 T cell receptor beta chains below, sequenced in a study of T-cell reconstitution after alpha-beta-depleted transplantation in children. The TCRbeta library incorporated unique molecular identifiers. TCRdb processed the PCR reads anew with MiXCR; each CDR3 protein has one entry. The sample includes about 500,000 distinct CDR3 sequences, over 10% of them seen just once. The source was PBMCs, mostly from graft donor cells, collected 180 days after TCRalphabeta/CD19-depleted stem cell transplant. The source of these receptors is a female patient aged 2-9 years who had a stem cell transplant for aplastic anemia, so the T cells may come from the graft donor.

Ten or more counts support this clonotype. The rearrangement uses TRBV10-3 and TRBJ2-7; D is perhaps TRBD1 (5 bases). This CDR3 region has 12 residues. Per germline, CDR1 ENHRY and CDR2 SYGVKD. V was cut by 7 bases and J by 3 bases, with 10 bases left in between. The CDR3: CAIMTDFYEQYV. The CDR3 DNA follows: TGTGCCATCATGACAGATTTCTACGAGCAGTACGTC.

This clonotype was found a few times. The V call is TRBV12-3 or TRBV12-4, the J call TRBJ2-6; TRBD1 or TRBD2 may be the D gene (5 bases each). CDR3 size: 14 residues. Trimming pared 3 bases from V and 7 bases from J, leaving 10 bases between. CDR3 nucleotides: TGTGCCAGCAGTTTGTTGAGGGGAGCCAACGTCCTGACTTTC. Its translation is CASSLLRGANVLTF.

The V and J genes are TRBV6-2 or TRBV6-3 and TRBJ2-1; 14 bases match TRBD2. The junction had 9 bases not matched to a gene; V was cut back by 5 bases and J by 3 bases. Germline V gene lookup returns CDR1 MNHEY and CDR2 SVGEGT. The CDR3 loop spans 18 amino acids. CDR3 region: CASSRRGTSGGRYNEQFF. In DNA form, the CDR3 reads TGTGCCAGCAGTCGAAGAGGGACTAGCGGGGGCCGCTACAATGAGCAGTTCTTC.

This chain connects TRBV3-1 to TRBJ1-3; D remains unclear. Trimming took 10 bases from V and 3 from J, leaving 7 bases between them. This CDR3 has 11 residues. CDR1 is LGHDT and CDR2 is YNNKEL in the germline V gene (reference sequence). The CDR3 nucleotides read TGTGCCACAAAGAATGGAAACACCATATATTTT. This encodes CATKNGNTIYF.

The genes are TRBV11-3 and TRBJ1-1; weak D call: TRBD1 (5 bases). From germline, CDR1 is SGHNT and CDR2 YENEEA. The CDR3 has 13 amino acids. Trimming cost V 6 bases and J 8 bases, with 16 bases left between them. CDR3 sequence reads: CASSFYPGREAFF. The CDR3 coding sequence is TGTGCCAGCAGTTTTTATCCAGGGCGGGAAGCTTTCTTT.

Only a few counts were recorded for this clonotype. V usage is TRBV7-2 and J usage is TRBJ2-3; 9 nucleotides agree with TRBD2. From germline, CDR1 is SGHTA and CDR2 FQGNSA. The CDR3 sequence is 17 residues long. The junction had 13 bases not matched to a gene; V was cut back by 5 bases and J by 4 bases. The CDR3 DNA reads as TGTGCCAGCAGCCTTAGTATTGCGGGAGGGGGGCCAGATACGCAGTATTTT. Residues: CASSLSIAGGGPDTQYF. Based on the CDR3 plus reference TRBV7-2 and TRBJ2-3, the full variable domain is GAGVSQSPSNKVTEKGKDVELRCDPISGHTALYWYRQSLGQGLEFLIYFQGNSAPDKSGLPSDRFSAERTGGSVSTLTIQRTQQEDSAVYLCASSLSIAGGGPDTQYFGPGTRLTVL.

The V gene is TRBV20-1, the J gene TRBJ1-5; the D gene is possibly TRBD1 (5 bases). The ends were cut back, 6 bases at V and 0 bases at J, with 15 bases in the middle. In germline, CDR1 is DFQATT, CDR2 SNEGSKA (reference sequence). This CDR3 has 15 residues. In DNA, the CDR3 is TGCAGTGCCCGGGACGGACCTGTTAGCAATCAGCCCCAGCATTTT. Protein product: CSARDGPVSNQPQHF.